This T cell receptor (beta chain) was identified during a study of OX40 agonist ivuxolimab in advanced cancers. Study summary: The mean age was roughly 60 years, ranging from about 23 to 85, with around four fifths of participants male.

Method: immunoSEQ multiplex PCR; TCRdb's copy keeps in-frame clones and lacks some. Of about 78,000 clones in the sample, roughly 83% are singletons; the top ten hold approximately 2.1%. Study-level findings and limits: CD8+ T cells averaged more expanded clones than CD4+. Within 6 weeks, CD4+ and CD8+ blood T cells expanded clonally at 0.1 to 3.0 mg/kg.

Trimming shortened V by 2 bases and J by 4 bases, and 18 bases separated the two germline ends. Germline CDR1 is SNHLY and CDR2 is FYNNEI. The CDR3 is 16 amino acids. Concerning this clone itself: As yet, its antigen is unknown. This is likely a read error, given that the CDR3 carries no conserved phenylalanine or tryptophan at its end.

The TCR originated in an adult with an advanced solid tumor such as melanoma, head and neck, liver or kidney cancer. The chain couples TRBV2 to TRBJ2-7, with unresolved D. The specimen was CD4+ or CD8+ T cells sorted from blood, collected in a trial of the OX40 agonist ivuxolimab. The CDR3 region is CASSEPPTGLQYEQYL. CDR3 nucleotide sequence: TGTGCCAGCAGTGAACCCCCCACGGGCTTGCAATACGAGCAGTACCTC.